Sequencing of this T cell receptor (beta chain) was carried out in a study of tumor-infiltrating lymphocytes in primary liver carcinoma. Study in general: Between roughly 4.2 and 10 cm across, the tumors were all of stage T1-T3 N0M0. Findings of the study overall: Top-250-clone fractions were significantly higher in tumors than in blood (p = 0.039). Presence in all five tumor regions was observed for only about 7.5-24% of top clones.

A constant-region primer primed TCR beta cDNA synthesis from about 490 ng of total RNA. Slightly modified ARM-PCR served as the procedure for the TCR beta libraries. These libraries came from three rounds of nested multiplex PCR. TRBV1-TRBV30 forward primers and a C-beta reverse primer were used in the first two PCR rounds, which each ran for ten to eleven cycles. A single record per CDR3 protein comes from TCRdb applying MiXCR to the multiplex PCR reads. The sample lists fewer than 75,000 distinct CDR3 sequences, roughly 70% occurring once. The CDR3 totals 14 residues. Losses at the gene ends were 8 bases for V and 2 bases for J; bases not matched to a gene: 8. The germline V gene has CDR1 SGHRS and CDR2 YFSETQ. Starting material for RNA and DNA co-extraction consisted of roughly 18-34 mg of unsorted bulk tissue. Comments on this clonotype: The antigen remains unidentified. Possible read error: a much larger clone is one base away.

The sequence derives from a man between 40 and 49 years old with primary liver carcinoma and hepatitis B virus infection. Sequencing was performed on liver tumor tissue from sampling region 2. Indicated subset: tumor region T2, inferior pole. The chain has TRBV5-1 and TRBJ1-1; 8 nucleotides match TRBD1. CDR3: CARSEGTGNTEAFF. The CDR3 region has the DNA TGCGCCAGGAGCGAGGGGACAGGAAACACTGAAGCTTTCTTT.